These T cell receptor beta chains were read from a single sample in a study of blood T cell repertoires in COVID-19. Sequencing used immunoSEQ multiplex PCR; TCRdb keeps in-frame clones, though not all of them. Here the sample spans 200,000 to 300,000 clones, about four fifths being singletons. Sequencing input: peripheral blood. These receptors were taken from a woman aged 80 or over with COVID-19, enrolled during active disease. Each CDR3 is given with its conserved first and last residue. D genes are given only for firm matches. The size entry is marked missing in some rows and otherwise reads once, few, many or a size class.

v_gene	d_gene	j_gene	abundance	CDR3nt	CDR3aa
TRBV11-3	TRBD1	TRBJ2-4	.	TGTGCCAGCAGCGAGGGACAGGGGGCGCGAAGGGCCAAAAACATTCAGTACTTC	CASSEGQGARRAKNIQYF
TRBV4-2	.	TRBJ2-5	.	TGTGCCAGCAGCCTAACAGGACAGCAAGAGACCCAGTACTTC	CASSLTGQQETQYF
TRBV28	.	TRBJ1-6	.	TGTGCCAGCAGTTCTCCCCCCCTTTCACCCCTCCACTTT	CASSSPPLSPLHF
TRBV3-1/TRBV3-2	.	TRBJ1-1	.	TGTGCCTCTAGACGGACATCGAACACTGAAGCTTTCTTT	CASRRTSNTEAFF
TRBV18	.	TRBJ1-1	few	TGTGCCAGCTCACCAAGGCAACAGGCTTCGAACACTGAAGCTTTCTTT	CASSPRQQASNTEAFF
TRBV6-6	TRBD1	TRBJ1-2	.	TGTGCCAGCACTGCCGACAGGGCGGGCTATGGCTACACCTTC	CASTADRAGYGYTF
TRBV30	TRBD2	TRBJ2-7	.	TGTGCCTGGAGCCGGGGACTAGCGGGAGCCTCCTACGAGCAGTACTTC	CAWSRGLAGASYEQYF
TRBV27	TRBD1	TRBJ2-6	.	TGTGCCAGCAGTTTGCTGAGGACAGGGTCGTCTGGGGCCAACGTCCTGACTTTC	CASSLLRTGSSGANVLTF
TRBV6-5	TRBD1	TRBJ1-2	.	TGTGCCAGCAGTAACCGGGACGACAGGGTCTACACCTTC	CASSNRDDRVYTF
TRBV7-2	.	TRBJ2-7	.	TGTGCCAGCAGCTTAGGTGGGACTTCCCCCGAGCAGTACTTC	CASSLGGTSPEQYF
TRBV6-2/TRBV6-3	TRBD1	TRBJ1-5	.	TGTGCCAGCAGCCCGCGGCCCAGGGACAGTCGAATTCGGTCAGGTAGCAATCAGCCCCAGCATTTT	CASSPRPRDSRIRSGSNQPQHF
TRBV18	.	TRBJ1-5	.	TGTGCCAGCTCGCCCGGGACACCAAGAGGAAGTCAGCCCCAGCATTTT	CASSPGTPRGSQPQHF
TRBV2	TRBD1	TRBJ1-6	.	TGTGCCAGCAGGGGGACAGTGAATTCACCCCTCCACTTT	CASRGTVNSPLHF
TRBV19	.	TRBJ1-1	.	TGTGCCAGTAGCGATCTCGGGAGTATGAACACTGAAGCTTTCTTT	CASSDLGSMNTEAFF
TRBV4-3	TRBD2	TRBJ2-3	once	TGCGCCAGCAGCCAAGAAGAGGCTAGCGGGAGGAGGACGGCAGATACGCAGTATTTT	CASSQEEASGRRTADTQYF
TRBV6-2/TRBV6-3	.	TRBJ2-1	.	TGTGCCAGCAGCGAGAACAATGAGCAGTTCTTC	CASSENNEQFF
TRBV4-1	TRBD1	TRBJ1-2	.	TGCGCCAGCAGCCAAGCTTCAGGGACAGCGGGCTATGGCTACACCTTC	CASSQASGTAGYGYTF
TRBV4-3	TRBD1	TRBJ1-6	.	TGCGCCAGCAGCCCTTCCGGACAGGGGTATTCACCCCTCCACTTT	CASSPSGQGYSPLHF